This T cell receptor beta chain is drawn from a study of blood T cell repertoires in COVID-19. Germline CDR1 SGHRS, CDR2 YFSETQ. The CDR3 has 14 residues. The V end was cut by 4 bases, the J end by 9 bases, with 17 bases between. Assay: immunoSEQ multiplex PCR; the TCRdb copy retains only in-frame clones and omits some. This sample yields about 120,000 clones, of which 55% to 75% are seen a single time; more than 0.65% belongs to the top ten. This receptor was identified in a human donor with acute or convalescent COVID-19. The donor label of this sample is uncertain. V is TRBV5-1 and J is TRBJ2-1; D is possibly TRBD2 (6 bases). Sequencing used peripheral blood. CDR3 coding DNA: TGCGCCAGCAGCCACCCCAGTTTCGGGAGTGAGCAGTTCTTC. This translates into CASSHPSFGSEQFF.